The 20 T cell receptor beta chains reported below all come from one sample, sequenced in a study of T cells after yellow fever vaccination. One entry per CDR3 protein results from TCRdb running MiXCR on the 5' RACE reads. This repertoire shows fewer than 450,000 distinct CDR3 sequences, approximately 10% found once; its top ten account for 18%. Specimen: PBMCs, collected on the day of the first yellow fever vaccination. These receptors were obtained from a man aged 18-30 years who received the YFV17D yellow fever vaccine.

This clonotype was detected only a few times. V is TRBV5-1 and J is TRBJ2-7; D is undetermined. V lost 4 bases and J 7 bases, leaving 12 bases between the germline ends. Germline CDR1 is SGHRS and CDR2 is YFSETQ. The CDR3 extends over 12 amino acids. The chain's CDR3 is CASSPARREQYF. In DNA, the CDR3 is TGCGCCAGCAGCCCCGCTCGTCGGGAGCAGTACTTC.

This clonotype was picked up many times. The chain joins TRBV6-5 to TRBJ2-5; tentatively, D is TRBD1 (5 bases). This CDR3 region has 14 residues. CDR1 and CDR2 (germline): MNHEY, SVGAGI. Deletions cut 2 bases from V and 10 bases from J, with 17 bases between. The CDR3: CASSYERQTPFQYF. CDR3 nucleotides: TGTGCCAGCAGTTACGAAAGACAGACCCCGTTCCAGTACTTC.

As DNA, the CDR3 is TGTGCCAGTATTCGGGGACGGGGCTCTGGGGCCAACGTCCTGACTTTC. Residues: CASIRGRGSGANVLTF. The gene calls are TRBV19 and TRBJ2-6, with D perhaps being TRBD1 or TRBD2 (5 bases each). Germline CDR1 reads LNHDA; CDR2 reads SQIVND (reference sequence). Trimming pared 7 bases from V and 0 bases from J, leaving 13 bases between. CDR3 length: 16 residues.

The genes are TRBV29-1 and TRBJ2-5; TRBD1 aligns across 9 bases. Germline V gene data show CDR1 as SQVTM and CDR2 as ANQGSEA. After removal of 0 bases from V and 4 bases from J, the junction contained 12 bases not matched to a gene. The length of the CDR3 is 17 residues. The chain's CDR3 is CSVEEALQGAVAETQYF. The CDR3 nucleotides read TGCAGCGTTGAAGAGGCGCTACAGGGGGCGGTAGCAGAGACCCAGTACTTC.

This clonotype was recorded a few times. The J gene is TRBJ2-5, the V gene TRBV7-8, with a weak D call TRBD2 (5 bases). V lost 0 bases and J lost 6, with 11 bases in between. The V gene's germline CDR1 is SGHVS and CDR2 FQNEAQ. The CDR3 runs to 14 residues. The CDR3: CASSLAGNSKTQYF. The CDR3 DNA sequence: TGTGCCAGCAGCTTAGCCGGGAACAGTAAGACCCAGTACTTC.

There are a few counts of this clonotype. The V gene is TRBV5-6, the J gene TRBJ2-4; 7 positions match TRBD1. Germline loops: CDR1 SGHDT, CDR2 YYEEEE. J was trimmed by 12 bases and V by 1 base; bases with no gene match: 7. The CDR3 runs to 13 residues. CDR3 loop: CASSLRSTGDQYF. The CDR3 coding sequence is TGTGCCAGCAGCTTGAGGTCTACAGGGGATCAGTACTTC.

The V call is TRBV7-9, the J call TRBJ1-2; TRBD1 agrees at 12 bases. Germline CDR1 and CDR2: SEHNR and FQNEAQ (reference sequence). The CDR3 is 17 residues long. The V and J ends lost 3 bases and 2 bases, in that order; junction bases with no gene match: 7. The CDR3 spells CASSFELGQGANYGYTF. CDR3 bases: TGTGCCAGCAGCTTTGAACTGGGACAGGGGGCAAACTATGGCTACACCTTC.

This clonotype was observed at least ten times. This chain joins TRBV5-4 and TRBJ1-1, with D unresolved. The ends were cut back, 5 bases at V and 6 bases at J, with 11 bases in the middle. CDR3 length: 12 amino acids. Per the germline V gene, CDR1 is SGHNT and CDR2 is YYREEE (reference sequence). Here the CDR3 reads CASRAETSEAFF. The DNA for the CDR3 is TGTGCCAGCAGGGCTGAGACCTCTGAAGCTTTCTTT.

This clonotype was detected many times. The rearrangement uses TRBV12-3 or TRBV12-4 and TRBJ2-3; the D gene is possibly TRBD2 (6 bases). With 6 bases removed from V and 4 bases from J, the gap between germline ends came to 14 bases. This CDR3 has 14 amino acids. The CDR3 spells CASSLSPGADTQYF. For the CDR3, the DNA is TGTGCCAGCAGCCTCTCACCGGGAGCAGATACGCAGTATTTT.

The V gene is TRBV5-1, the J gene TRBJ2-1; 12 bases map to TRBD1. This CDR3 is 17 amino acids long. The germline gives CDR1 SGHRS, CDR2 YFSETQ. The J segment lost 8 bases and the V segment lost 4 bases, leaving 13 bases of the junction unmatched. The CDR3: CASSHRDRGLGGYEQFF. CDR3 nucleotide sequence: TGCGCCAGCAGCCACCGGGACAGGGGGCTAGGGGGGTATGAGCAGTTCTTC.

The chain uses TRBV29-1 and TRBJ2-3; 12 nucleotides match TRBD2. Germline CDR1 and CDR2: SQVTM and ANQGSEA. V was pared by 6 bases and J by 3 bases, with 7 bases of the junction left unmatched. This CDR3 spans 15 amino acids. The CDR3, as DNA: TGCAGCGTCTCTCTAGCGGGGGGGCGGACAGATACGCAGTATTTT. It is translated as CSVSLAGGRTDTQYF.

The chain's CDR3 is CAWRVAGGNKNIQYF. As DNA, the CDR3 is TGTGCCTGGAGGGTAGCGGGGGGGAACAAAAACATTCAGTACTTC. This chain joins TRBV30 and TRBJ2-4; 11 nucleotides align to TRBD2. The V and J ends lost 3 bases and 3 bases, in that order; junction bases with no gene match: 4. Per the germline V gene, CDR1 is GTSNPN and CDR2 is SVGIG (reference sequence). The CDR3 consists of 15 residues. Supplemented by reference TRBV30 and TRBJ2-4, the full variable domain reads SQTIHQWPATLVQPVGSPLSLECTVEGTSNPNLYWYRQAAGRGLQLLFYSVGIGQISSEVPQNLSASRPQDRQFILSSKKLLLSDSGFYLCAWRVAGGNKNIQYFGAGTRLSVL.

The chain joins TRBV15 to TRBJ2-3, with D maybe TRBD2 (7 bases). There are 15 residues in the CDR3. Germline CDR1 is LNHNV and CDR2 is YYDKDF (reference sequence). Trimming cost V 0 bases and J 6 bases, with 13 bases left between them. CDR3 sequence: CATSRDAGAGDTQYF. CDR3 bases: TGTGCCACCAGCAGAGATGCGGGGGCGGGGGATACGCAGTATTTT.

In nucleotides, the CDR3 is TGTGCCAGCAGCACTAGGAGCGGGGGTGGGGGGGAGCAGTTCTTC. It specifies CASSTRSGGGGEQFF. V and J are TRBV11-3 and TRBJ2-1; 8 nucleotides line up with TRBD2. This CDR3 comprises 15 residues. J lost 10 bases, V lost 5 bases, and 13 bases had no gene match. Per germline, CDR1 SGHNT and CDR2 YENEEA.

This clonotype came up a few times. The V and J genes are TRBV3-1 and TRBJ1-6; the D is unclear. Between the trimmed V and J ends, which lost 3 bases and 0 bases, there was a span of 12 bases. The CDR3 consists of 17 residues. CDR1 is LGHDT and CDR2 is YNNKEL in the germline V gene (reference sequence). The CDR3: CASSQKDGLSYNSPLHF. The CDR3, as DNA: TGTGCCAGCAGCCAGAAGGACGGACTCTCCTATAATTCACCCCTCCACTTT.

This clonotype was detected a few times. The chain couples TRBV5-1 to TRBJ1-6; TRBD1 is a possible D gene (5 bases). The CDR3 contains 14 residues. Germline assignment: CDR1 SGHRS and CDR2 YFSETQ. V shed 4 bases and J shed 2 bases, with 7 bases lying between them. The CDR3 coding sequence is TGCGCCAGCAGCAGGGGTACCTATAATTCACCCCTCCACTTT. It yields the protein CASSRGTYNSPLHF.

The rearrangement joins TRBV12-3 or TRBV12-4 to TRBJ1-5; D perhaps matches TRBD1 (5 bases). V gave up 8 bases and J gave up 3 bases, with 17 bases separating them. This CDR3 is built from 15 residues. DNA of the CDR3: TGTGCCAGCTCCCCGGAGGGGCAGACCAATCAGCCCCAGCATTTT. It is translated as CASSPEGQTNQPQHF.

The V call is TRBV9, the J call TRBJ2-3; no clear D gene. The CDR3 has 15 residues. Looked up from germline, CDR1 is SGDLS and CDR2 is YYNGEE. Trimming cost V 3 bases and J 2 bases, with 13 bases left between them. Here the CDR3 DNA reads TGTGCCAGCAGCGCTCCAGGCAGTTCCACAGATACGCAGTATTTT. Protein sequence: CASSAPGSSTDTQYF.

CDR3 protein: CASSTQGLLNTEAFF. For the CDR3, the DNA is TGTGCCAGTAGTACACAGGGTCTCTTGAACACTGAAGCTTTCTTT. The J gene is TRBJ1-1, the V gene TRBV19, with D tentatively TRBD1 (6 bases). V lost 4 bases and J 0 bases, leaving 12 bases between the germline ends. Germline-derived CDR1 and CDR2 are LNHDA and SQIVND (reference sequence). This CDR3 region has 15 residues.

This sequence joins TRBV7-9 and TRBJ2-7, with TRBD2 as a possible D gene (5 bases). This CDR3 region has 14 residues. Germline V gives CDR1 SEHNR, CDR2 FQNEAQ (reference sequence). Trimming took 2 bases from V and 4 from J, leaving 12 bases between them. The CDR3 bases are TGTGCCAGCAGCTTATTTGAGTCGGGGTACGAGCAGTACTTC. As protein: CASSLFESGYEQYF.